The 15 T cell receptor beta chains listed next were all sequenced from one sample in a study of blood T cell repertoires in COVID-19. Sequencing was performed with immunoSEQ multiplex PCR; in TCRdb, only in-frame clones are kept and a portion is missing. The table has around 450,000 clones, around 90% seen once. Sequencing was carried out using PBMCs or T cells enriched from blood (not recorded which). These receptors were taken from a woman between 18 and 30 years old who had recovered from COVID-19.

This clone was detected only once. This chain connects TRBV2 to TRBJ2-7; 8 nucleotides line up with TRBD1. Germline V CDR1 and CDR2: SNHLY, FYNNEI. The CDR3 length is 12 residues. V lost 6 bases, J lost 8 bases, and 6 bases stayed unmatched. The DNA of the CDR3 is TGTGCCAGCAGGTCCCAGGGGGCGCAGCAGTACTTC. Translating gives CASRSQGAQQYF.

This clone turned up a few times. This rearrangement joins TRBV9 to TRBJ1-1; D possibly corresponds to TRBD1 (5 bases). The CDR3 spans 14 residues. Germline V gene lookup returns CDR1 SGDLS and CDR2 YYNGEE. Deletions cut 4 bases from V and 1 base from J, with 11 bases between. The CDR3 region is CASSPQTGNTEAFF. CDR3 nucleotide sequence: TGTGCCAGCAGCCCGCAAACAGGGAACACTGAAGCTTTCTTT.

The V gene is TRBV7-9, the J gene TRBJ2-3; 7 bases are shared with TRBD2. V was clipped by 6 bases and J by 0 bases; unmatched bases: 3. The CDR3 is made up of 14 amino acids. From germline, CDR1 is SEHNR and CDR2 FQNEAQ (reference sequence). As DNA, the CDR3 is TGTGCCAGCAGGGCCGGGGGGAGCACAGATACGCAGTATTTT. This sequence encodes CASRAGGSTDTQYF. The whole variable domain, filled in from reference TRBV7-9 and TRBJ2-3, reads DTGVSQNPRHKITKRGQNVTFRCDPISEHNRLYWYRQTLGQGPEFLTYFQNEAQLEKSRLLSDRFSAERPKGSFSTLEIQRTEQGDSAMYLCASRAGGSTDTQYFGPGTRLTVL.

The chain links TRBV5-1 to TRBJ2-5; 7 bases align to TRBD2. V lost 1 base, J lost 2 bases, and 5 bases stayed unmatched. This CDR3 is built from 15 residues. Germline V gene sequence: CDR1 SGHRS, CDR2 YFSETQ. Here the CDR3 reads CASSLLWGGQETQYF. The CDR3 DNA sequence: TGCGCCAGCAGCTTGCTCTGGGGGGGACAAGAGACCCAGTACTTC. Based on the CDR3 plus reference TRBV5-1 and TRBJ2-5, the full variable domain is KAGVTQTPRYLIKTRGQQVTLSCSPISGHRSVSWYQQTPGQGLQFLFEYFSETQRNKGNFPGRFSGRQFSNSRSEMNVSTLELGDSALYLCASSLLWGGQETQYFGPGTRLLVL.

V is TRBV7-9 and J is TRBJ2-6; tentatively, D is TRBD1 (5 bases). From germline, CDR1 is SEHNR and CDR2 FQNEAQ (reference sequence). Trimming pared 0 bases from V and 2 bases from J, leaving 11 bases between. This CDR3 has 17 residues. CDR3 loop: CASSLARTSAGANVLTF. For the CDR3, the DNA is TGTGCCAGCAGCTTAGCGCGGACATCTGCTGGGGCCAACGTCCTGACTTTC.

The rearrangement uses TRBV9 and TRBJ2-1; the match to TRBD1 covers 9 bases. The V gene end was trimmed by 4 bases and the J gene end by 5 bases; junction bases not matched to a gene: 10. Germline loops: CDR1 SGDLS, CDR2 YYNGEE. This CDR3 is 16 amino acids long. The DNA of the CDR3 is TGTGCCAGCAGCCCATACAGGGGGCCCCCAGACAATGAGCAGTTCTTC. Residues: CASSPYRGPPDNEQFF.

The gene calls are TRBV30 and TRBJ1-2, with unresolved D. The CDR3 totals 12 residues. Germline CDR1 reads GTSNPN; CDR2 reads SVGIG (reference sequence). V shed 2 bases and J shed 7 bases, with 11 bases lying between them. The DNA of the CDR3 is TGTGCCTGGAGTACGGTAGAGTTTGGCTACACCTTC. This sequence encodes CAWSTVEFGYTF.

The CDR3 is CASRAGTGGIYGYTF. CDR3 DNA sequence: TGTGCCAGCAGAGCCGGGACAGGGGGCATCTATGGCTACACCTTC. The genes are TRBV2 and TRBJ1-2; TRBD1 matches 12 bases. The germline CDR1 and CDR2 sequences are SNHLY and FYNNEI. This CDR3 has 15 amino acids. The V and J ends lost 6 bases and 4 bases, in that order; junction bases with no gene match: 6.

The chain has TRBV3-1 (or the pseudogene TRBV3-2) and TRBJ1-2, with 10 positions matching TRBD1. The CDR3 length is 15 residues. Trimming at V came to 5 bases and at J to 5 bases, leaving 8 bases not matched to a gene. CDR1 LGHDT and CDR2 YNNKEL come from the germline V gene (reference sequence). The CDR3 sequence is CASSYGDRGPYGYTF. CDR3 coding DNA: TGTGCCAGCAGCTATGGGGACAGGGGACCTTATGGCTACACCTTC.

This chain joins TRBV19 and TRBJ1-1; D is unclear. Trimming removed 0 bases from V and 4 bases from J, with 6 bases in between. CDR1 LNHDA and CDR2 SQIVND come from the germline V gene (reference sequence). This CDR3 is 13 amino acids long. The CDR3 sequence: CASSIEAATEAFF. The CDR3 bases are TGTGCCAGTAGTATAGAGGCCGCCACTGAAGCTTTCTTT.

Here the CDR3 reads CASSLGGDYGYTF. The CDR3 DNA reads TGTGCCAGCTCCTTGGGGGGGGACTATGGCTACACCTTC. The chain uses TRBV6-5 and TRBJ1-2; D perhaps matches TRBD1 (5 bases). The CDR3 covers 13 residues. Germline V gives CDR1 MNHEY, CDR2 SVGAGI. The V end was cut by 8 bases, the J end by 3 bases, with 13 bases between.

The DNA for the CDR3 is TGCGCCAGCAGCACTACCCCACAGGGGAGGAAAGATACGCAGTATTTT. It translates to CASSTTPQGRKDTQYF. The genes are TRBV5-1 and TRBJ2-3; weak D call: TRBD1 (7 bases). The CDR3 runs 16 residues. The V and J ends lost 4 bases and 5 bases respectively, with 20 bases between them. The germline V gene has CDR1 SGHRS and CDR2 YFSETQ.

The chain joins TRBV5-1 to TRBJ2-1, with 11 positions matching TRBD2. Germline assignment: CDR1 SGHRS and CDR2 YFSETQ. The CDR3 is made up of 16 amino acids. V lost 4 bases, J lost 5 bases, and 8 bases stayed unmatched. The CDR3 sequence: CASSEGSGGANNEQFF. Here the CDR3 DNA reads TGCGCCAGCAGCGAGGGTAGCGGGGGGGCGAACAATGAGCAGTTCTTC.

This clone was counted a few times. The chain combines TRBV28 with TRBJ1-1, with D unresolved. CDR1 is MDHEN and CDR2 is SYDVKM in the germline V gene. Trimming shortened V by 9 bases and J by 4 bases, and 9 bases separated the two germline ends. This CDR3 region has 11 residues. CDR3 sequence: CASSPSTEAFF. CDR3 sequence (DNA): TGTGCCAGTAGCCCCAGCACTGAAGCTTTCTTT.

The rearrangement joins TRBV19 to TRBJ1-5; the D gene is possibly TRBD1 (5 bases). From germline, CDR1 is LNHDA and CDR2 SQIVND (reference sequence). The V gene lost 3 bases and the J gene lost 1 base, with 10 bases spanning the gap. This CDR3 spans 15 amino acids. CDR3 residues: CASSILAGSNQPQHF. The DNA for the CDR3 is TGTGCCAGTAGTATCTTGGCAGGGAGCAATCAGCCCCAGCATTTT.